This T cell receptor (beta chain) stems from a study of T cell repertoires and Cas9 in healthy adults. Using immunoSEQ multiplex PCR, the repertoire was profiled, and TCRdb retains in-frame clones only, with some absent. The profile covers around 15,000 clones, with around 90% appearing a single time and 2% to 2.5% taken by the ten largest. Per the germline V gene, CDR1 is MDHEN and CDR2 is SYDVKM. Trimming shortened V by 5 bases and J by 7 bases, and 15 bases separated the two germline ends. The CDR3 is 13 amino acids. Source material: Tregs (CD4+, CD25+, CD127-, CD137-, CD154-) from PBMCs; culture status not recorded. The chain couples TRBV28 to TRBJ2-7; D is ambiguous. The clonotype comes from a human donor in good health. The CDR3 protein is CASSVRQVGEQYF. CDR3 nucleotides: TGTGCCAGCAGTGTGAGGCAGGTTGGAGAGCAGTACTTC.